At least ten counts were recorded for the clone carrying this TCR beta chain. Time point: pre-sensitization, week 0. Treatment reported: therapeutic diphenylcyclopropenone sensitization with weekly scalp DPC. TCRdb redid the calling of the RACE reads with MiXCR, one entry per CDR3 protein. Found here are more than 300,000 distinct CDR3 sequences, approximately 5.1% of them singletons; the top ten hold just over 2.5%. These data come from a study of human T cells and chemical hapten exposure. Study-wide background: DPC 0.01% went on the upper back by patch test, with reading at 6 days.

V was pared by 7 bases and J by 2 bases, with 7 bases of the junction left unmatched. The CDR3 length is 15 residues. Per germline, CDR1 KGHDR and CDR2 SFDVKD. The chain uses TRBV24-1 and TRBJ2-3; 8 bases line up with TRBD1. Here the sequenced sample was whole blood, taken in connection with sensitization to the hapten diphenylcyclopropenone (DPC). The receptor comes from a woman in her forties or fifties with alopecia areata. Some clones in this sample may be carry-over from other donors' samples. CDR3 in amino acids: CATSKRQGPTDTQYF. The DNA for the CDR3 is TGTGCCACCAGCAAGAGACAGGGGCCCACAGATACGCAGTATTTT.